This paragraph reports one T cell receptor beta chain. Lacking the conserved final phenylalanine or tryptophan, this CDR3 likely reflects a read error. This sample is part of a study of molecular identifiers for immune sequencing clone quantification. Study at large: In replicates, RNA from roughly 21,000 or 96,000 naive CD8 cells was divided five ways and four parts were sequenced.

A single record per CDR3 protein comes from TCRdb applying MiXCR to the PCR reads. The sample has about 640,000 distinct CDR3 sequences; about 20% are singletons. CD8+CD4-CCR7+CD45RA+ sorting gave the naive CD8 T cells. This TCR came from a human donor in good health. Some libraries in this study had Jurkat cell RNA spiked in. Sequencing input: naive CD8+ T cells from blood, with Jurkat cell RNA spiked in. This sample's subset: FACS-sorted CD8+CD4-CCR7+CD45RA+ naive T cells.

CDR3 region: CASSYGMANAEAFS. As DNA, the CDR3 is TGTGCCAGCAGCTATGGAATGGCGAACGCTGAAGCTTTCTCT. The V call is TRBV11-2, the J call TRBJ1-1, with D uncertain. Per germline, CDR1 SGHAT and CDR2 FQNNGV. The CDR3 covers 14 residues.